The 3 T cell receptor beta chains presented below share a single source sample, sequenced in a study of read filtering for tumor transcriptome and immune sequencing. This library used approximately 370 ng RNA and molecular barcoded adaptors spanning alpha/delta and beta/gamma chains. In TCRdb, the reads were re-called with MiXCR into one record per CDR3 protein. The sample has 30,000 to 45,000 distinct CDR3 sequences; 14% are singletons. Sequences were obtained from a population of CD138-negative cells sorted from bone marrow. These TCRs come from a donor at least 40 years old with multiple myeloma.

This clonotype was seen a few times. The genes are TRBV12-3 or TRBV12-4 and TRBJ1-1; 8 nucleotides agree with TRBD1. The CDR3 runs 14 residues. V was clipped by 1 base and J by 5 bases; unmatched bases: 3. This CDR3 is CASSLGQGRTEAFF. CDR3 in DNA: TGTGCCAGCAGTTTAGGACAGGGGCGAACTGAAGCTTTCTTT.

This clonotype occurred many times. The chain uses TRBV5-1 and TRBJ1-2; 7 nucleotides match TRBD1. CDR3 length equals 14 residues. Germline loops: CDR1 SGHRS, CDR2 YFSETQ. The ends lost 0 bases at V and 4 bases at J; junction bases unmatched: 3. The CDR3 spells CASSLVGQVYGYTF. The CDR3 nucleotides are TGCGCCAGCAGCTTGGTTGGACAGGTCTATGGCTACACCTTC. Drawing the rest from reference TRBV5-1 and TRBJ1-2, the complete variable domain is KAGVTQTPRYLIKTRGQQVTLSCSPISGHRSVSWYQQTPGQGLQFLFEYFSETQRNKGNFPGRFSGRQFSNSRSEMNVSTLELGDSALYLCASSLVGQVYGYTFGSGTRLTVV.

This clonotype appeared many times. The CDR3 here is CASSFVQAKSPLHF. For the CDR3, the DNA is TGTGCCAGCAGTTTCGTTCAGGCGAAATCACCCCTCCACTTT. This chain connects TRBV28 to TRBJ1-6; the D is unclear. Trimming took off 3 bases at V and 10 bases at J, with 13 bases between the two ends. The CDR3 runs to 14 residues. Germline CDR1 is MDHEN and CDR2 is SYDVKM.